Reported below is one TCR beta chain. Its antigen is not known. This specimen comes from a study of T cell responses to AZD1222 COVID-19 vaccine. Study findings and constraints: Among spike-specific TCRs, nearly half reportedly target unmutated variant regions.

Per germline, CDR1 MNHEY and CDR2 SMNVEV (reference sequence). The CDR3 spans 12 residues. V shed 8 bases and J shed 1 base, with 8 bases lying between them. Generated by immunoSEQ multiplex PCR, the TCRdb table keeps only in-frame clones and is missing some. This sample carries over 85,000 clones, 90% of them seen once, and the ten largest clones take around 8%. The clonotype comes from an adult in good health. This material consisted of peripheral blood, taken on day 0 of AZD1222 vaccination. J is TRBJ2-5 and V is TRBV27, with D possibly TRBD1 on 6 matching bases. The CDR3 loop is CASRQAQETQYF. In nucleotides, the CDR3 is TGTGCCAGCCGACAGGCCCAAGAGACCCAGTACTTC.